Each of the 32 T cell receptor beta chains below was sequenced from the same sample in a study of T cells in Graves' hyperthyroidism and ophthalmopathy. There were TCR beta CDR3 regions amplified from RNA transcripts. HTBI primers were employed in a first-round RT-PCR of the TCR CDR3. Via MiXCR, TCRdb re-called the multiplex PCR reads, giving one row per CDR3 protein. The sample lists hundreds of thousands of distinct CDR3 sequences; roughly 18% were seen once. Input material: blood. The source of these receptors is a woman aged 18-29 years with Graves' ophthalmopathy.

This clonotype was detected many times. The chain links TRBV30 to TRBJ2-2; D remains unclear. V was cut by 4 bases and J by 5 bases, with 11 bases left in between. The V gene's germline CDR1 is GTSNPN and CDR2 SVGIG (reference sequence). The CDR3 is 13 amino acids. For the CDR3, the DNA is TGTGCCTGGACCCAATTCGGGACCGGGGAGCTGTTTTTT. Translation: CAWTQFGTGELFF.

This clonotype was counted between two and nine times. The J gene is TRBJ2-7, the V gene TRBV2; TRBD1 matches 8 bases. V was pared by 6 bases and J by 2 bases, with 6 bases of the junction left unmatched. The CDR3 sequence is 14 residues long. CDR1 is SNHLY and CDR2 is FYNNEI in the germline V gene. The CDR3 nucleotides are TGTGCCAGCAGGACCGGGACAGGCCCCTACGAGCAGTACTTC. This codes for CASRTGTGPYEQYF.

The genes are TRBV5-1 and TRBJ1-6; unclear D gene. CDR1 and CDR2 from the germline V gene are SGHRS and YFSETQ. Trimming took off 3 bases at V and 4 bases at J, with 8 bases between the two ends. The CDR3 loop spans 14 amino acids. CDR3 nucleotide sequence: TGCGCCAGCAGCTCTCGGCCGTATAATTCACCCCTCCACTTT. It encodes CASSSRPYNSPLHF.

This clonotype was picked up a small number of times. The V gene is TRBV7-2, the J gene TRBJ1-2, with D possibly being TRBD1 (5 bases). The germline gives CDR1 SGHTA, CDR2 FQGNSA. The CDR3 is made up of 15 amino acids. The V end lost 7 bases, the J end lost 8 bases, and 23 bases lay between the germline ends. CDR3 region: CASTNLGGRRDGYTF. The CDR3 nucleotides are TGTGCCAGCACCAACTTAGGAGGGCGGAGGGACGGCTACACCTTC.

The chain uses TRBV20-1 and TRBJ2-2, with 14 bases matching TRBD2. V lost 0 bases and J lost 5; bases outside the gene matches: 5. CDR3 length: 17 residues. Germline V gene sequence: CDR1 DFQATT, CDR2 SNEGSKA (reference sequence). The CDR3 region is CSARDGLAGGSTGELFF. DNA for the CDR3: TGCAGTGCTAGAGATGGACTAGCGGGAGGTTCTACCGGGGAGCTGTTTTTT.

The DNA for the CDR3 is TGCGCCAGCAGCCCCCAAGCCGGCGGGAGATCGACAGATACGCAGTATTTT. This codes for CASSPQAGGRSTDTQYF. V gene TRBV4-3 combines with J gene TRBJ2-3; 7 bases match TRBD2. Germline V gene sequence: CDR1 LGHNA, CDR2 YSLEER. The CDR3 runs to 17 residues. The V segment lost 4 bases and the J segment 3 bases; nucleotides outside the gene matches: 13.

This chain uses TRBV29-1 with TRBJ1-2, with no clear D. V was pared by 2 bases and J by 8 bases, with 15 bases between. The germline CDR1 and CDR2 sequences are SQVTM and ANQGSEA. CDR3 length equals 13 residues. In nucleotides, the CDR3 is TGCAGCGTTGAATCTCCGGGAGTCGGGGGCTACACCTTC. Its translation: CSVESPGVGGYTF.

The chain is built from TRBV7-9 and TRBJ1-2, with no clear D. Trimming took 5 bases from V and 6 from J, leaving 19 bases between them. This CDR3 contains 15 residues. The germline V gene has CDR1 SEHNR and CDR2 FQNEAQ (reference sequence). In DNA, the CDR3 is TGTGCCAGCAGCGGTGAGAACGACGGCCACCATGGCTACACCTTC. Translated, it gives CASSGENDGHHGYTF.

The chain uses TRBV2 and TRBJ1-1; D gene unclear. This CDR3 spans 14 amino acids. Germline loops: CDR1 SNHLY, CDR2 FYNNEI. V was cut by 6 bases and J by 1 base, with 12 bases left in between. CDR3 residues: CASSVGNSNTEAFF. The CDR3 nucleotides are TGTGCCAGCAGCGTAGGAAACTCGAACACTGAAGCTTTCTTT. The entire variable domain, with the rest obtained from reference TRBV2 and TRBJ1-1, is as follows: EPEVTQTPSHQVTQMGQEVILRCVPISNHLYFYWYRQILGQKVEFLVSFYNNEISEKSEIFDDQFSVERPDGSNFTLKIRSTKLEDSAMYFCASSVGNSNTEAFFGQGTRLTVV.

This clonotype was seen repeatedly, ten times or more. V gene TRBV2 combines with J gene TRBJ2-1; D remains unclear. Deletions cut 1 base from V and 0 bases from J, with 7 bases between. CDR1 is SNHLY and CDR2 is FYNNEI in the germline V gene. This CDR3 has 15 amino acids. In DNA form, the CDR3 reads TGTGCCAGCAGTGAAGAGACAATCTCCTACAATGAGCAGTTCTTC. As protein: CASSEETISYNEQFF.

J is TRBJ1-1 and V is TRBV4-3; the D is unclear. Trimming removed 0 bases from V and 1 base from J, with 12 bases in between. Looked up from germline, CDR1 is LGHNA and CDR2 is YSLEER. CDR3 length: 16 amino acids. The CDR3 reads CASSQDYSGSNTEAFF. CDR3 nucleotide sequence: TGCGCCAGCAGCCAAGATTACTCCGGATCGAACACTGAAGCTTTCTTT.

On this clonotype itself: A single base separates this from a much larger clone, so it may be a read error. V gene TRBV27 combines with J gene TRBJ1-5; TRBD1 matches at 7 bases. The CDR3 loop spans 14 amino acids. CDR1 and CDR2 (germline): MNHEY, SMNVEV (reference sequence). This CDR3 is CASSQQGGGQPQRF. For the CDR3, the DNA is TGTGCCAGCAGTCAGCAGGGGGGAGGTCAGCCCCAGCGTTTT.

Only a few counts were recorded for this clonotype. The chain employs TRBV19 and TRBJ1-1; 8 bases align to TRBD1. CDR1 is LNHDA and CDR2 is SQIVND in the germline V gene (reference sequence). Unmatched junction bases numbered 9, after V lost 3 bases and J lost 6 bases. The CDR3 has 15 residues. CDR3 in DNA: TGTGCCAGTAGTATGGCAGGGGGCGCTGGGTCTGAAGCTTTCTTT. Amino acids: CASSMAGGAGSEAFF.

V and J are TRBV20-1 and TRBJ2-4; 9 bases fit TRBD1. Germline values: CDR1 DFQATT, CDR2 SNEGSKA (reference sequence). Trimming cost V 7 bases and J 0 bases; bases outside gene matches: 7. The CDR3 contains 15 residues. CDR3 bases: TGCAGTGACACGGGACAGGGCGAAGCCAAAAACATTCAGTACTTC. It is translated as CSDTGQGEAKNIQYF.

This clonotype was observed at least ten times. The chain joins TRBV27 to TRBJ2-7; D not resolved. The CDR3 length is 13 residues. CDR1 is MNHEY and CDR2 is SMNVEV in the germline V gene (reference sequence). Deletions cut 6 bases from V and 2 bases from J, with 11 bases between. The CDR3 loop is CASSLNRAYEQYF. The CDR3 DNA reads as TGTGCCAGCAGCTTGAACCGAGCCTACGAGCAGTACTTC.

The V and J genes are TRBV11-2 and TRBJ1-1, with D maybe TRBD1 (5 bases). The CDR3 spans 14 residues. V was shortened by 2 bases and J by 3 bases, with 10 bases between the two germline ends. Per the germline V gene, CDR1 is SGHAT and CDR2 is FQNNGV. CDR3 sequence: CASSLSWGYTEAFF. The CDR3 DNA follows: TGTGCCAGCAGCTTAAGTTGGGGGTACACTGAAGCTTTCTTT.

CDR3 amino acids: CSVLDPGQGFYGYTF. DNA for the CDR3: TGCAGTGTCCTAGATCCGGGACAGGGCTTTTATGGCTACACCTTC. V usage is TRBV20-1 and J usage is TRBJ1-2; TRBD1 matches at 9 bases. The ends lost 7 bases at V and 5 bases at J; junction bases unmatched: 14. Germline V gene data show CDR1 as DFQATT and CDR2 as SNEGSKA (reference sequence). CDR3 length equals 15 residues.

This clonotype was picked up many times. The J gene is TRBJ2-1, the V gene TRBV28, with D possibly being TRBD1 or TRBD2 (6 bases each). V lost 4 bases and J 5 bases, leaving 9 bases between the germline ends. This CDR3 has 13 residues. CDR1 and CDR2 (germline): MDHEN, SYDVKM. The CDR3 protein is CASSWRGNNEQFF. CDR3 nucleotide sequence: TGTGCCAGCAGTTGGAGGGGGAACAATGAGCAGTTCTTC. The full variable domain, rest sourced from reference TRBV28 and TRBJ2-1, is DVKVTQSSRYLVKRTGEKVFLECVQDMDHENMFWYRQDPGLGLRLIYFSYDVKMKEKGDIPEGYSVSREKKERFSLILESASTNQTSMYLCASSWRGNNEQFFGPGTRLTVL.

This clonotype was found a few times. The chain joins TRBV29-1 to TRBJ2-1, with 9 positions matching TRBD2. With V trimmed by 3 bases and J by 8 bases, 17 bases remained unmatched. CDR3 length: 17 residues. In germline, CDR1 is SQVTM, CDR2 ANQGSEA. CDR3 bases: TGCAGCGTTGAGGTCGGGACGGGCGGGGGGGCAATCGATGAGCAGTTCTTC. Amino acids: CSVEVGTGGGAIDEQFF.

This clonotype was found many times. V is TRBV7-2 and J is TRBJ2-3, with D tentatively TRBD2 (5 bases). Per germline, CDR1 SGHTA and CDR2 FQGNSA. V lost 6 bases and J lost 6, with 13 bases in between. The CDR3 consists of 13 residues. CDR3: CASRHSSGDTQYF. The CDR3, as DNA: TGTGCCAGCAGACATAGCTCGGGGGATACGCAGTATTTT.

The chain couples TRBV7-6 to TRBJ2-7; TRBD1 agrees at 11 bases. V lost 1 base, J lost 3 bases, and 17 bases stayed unmatched. Germline loops: CDR1 SGHVS, CDR2 FNYEAQ. CDR3 length: 20 residues. The CDR3 is CASSLEVGTGGSEFGYEQYF. For the CDR3, the DNA is TGTGCCAGCAGCTTAGAGGTAGGGACAGGGGGATCCGAGTTCGGCTACGAGCAGTACTTC.

This clonotype was observed a handful of times. V usage is TRBV15 and J usage is TRBJ1-4, with TRBD1 as a possible D gene (5 bases). The V end was cut by 6 bases, the J end by 7 bases, with 12 bases between. This CDR3 is built from 13 residues. Germline V gene sequence: CDR1 LNHNV, CDR2 YYDKDF (reference sequence). This CDR3 is CATSTGAIEKLFF. CDR3 DNA sequence: TGTGCCACCAGTACCGGGGCCATTGAAAAACTGTTTTTT. The full variable domain, with the rest looked up from reference TRBV15 and TRBJ1-4, is DAMVIQNPRYQVTQFGKPVTLSCSQTLNHNVMYWYQQKSSQAPKLLFHYYDKDFNNEADTPDNFQSRRPNTSFCFLDIRSPGLGDTAMYLCATSTGAIEKLFFGSGTQLSVL.

This clonotype was found many times. Here the CDR3 reads CASSLGGATDTQYF. As DNA, the CDR3 is TGTGCCAGCAGCCTCGGGGGGGCGACAGATACGCAGTATTTT. The chain uses TRBV11-2 and TRBJ2-3; 8 nucleotides match TRBD2. Germline V lookup: CDR1 SGHAT, CDR2 FQNNGV. Trimming at V came to 5 bases and at J to 3 bases, leaving 4 bases not matched to a gene. The CDR3 has 14 residues. The full variable domain, its missing parts supplied by reference TRBV11-2 and TRBJ2-3, is EAGVAQSPRYKIIEKRQSVAFWCNPISGHATLYWYQQILGQGPKLLIQFQNNGVVDDSQLPKDRFSAERLKGVDSTLKIQPAKLEDSAVYLCASSLGGATDTQYFGPGTRLTVL.

This clonotype was observed a handful of times. The chain is built from TRBV6-1 and TRBJ1-3, with D unclear. V was shortened by 3 bases and J by 0 bases, with 9 bases between the two germline ends. Per germline, CDR1 MNHNS and CDR2 SASEGT. The CDR3 is 15 amino acids. The CDR3 DNA is TGTGCCAGCAGTGACCGGGCCTTCTCTGGAAACACCATATATTTT. Protein product: CASSDRAFSGNTIYF.

The CDR3 DNA follows: TGCGCCAGCAGCCAACAGGGGTTATTAGGAGAAAAACTGTTTTTT. Its protein is CASSQQGLLGEKLFF. J is TRBJ1-4 and V is TRBV4-3, with TRBD1 as a possible D gene (6 bases). CDR1 and CDR2 (germline): LGHNA, YSLEER. V lost 2 bases, J lost 8 bases, and 15 bases lay in between. The CDR3 extends over 15 amino acids.

Ten or more counts support this clonotype. The CDR3: CASPGVSTGYSYEQYF. CDR3 nucleotide sequence: TGTGCCAGTCCCGGAGTATCGACAGGGTACTCCTACGAGCAGTACTTC. This sequence joins TRBV27 and TRBJ2-7, with 7 positions matching TRBD1. The germline CDR1 and CDR2 sequences are MNHEY and SMNVEV (reference sequence). The CDR3 is made up of 16 amino acids. The trim removed 9 bases at V and 0 bases at J, leaving 14 bases unmatched.

This clonotype was detected ten times or more. J is TRBJ2-1 and V is TRBV5-1; 7 bases are a match to TRBD2. J was trimmed by 5 bases and V by 2 bases; bases with no gene match: 7. This CDR3 comprises 15 residues. Germline-derived CDR1 and CDR2 are SGHRS and YFSETQ. CDR3: CASSFTSGIDNEQFF. The DNA of the CDR3 is TGCGCCAGCAGCTTCACAAGCGGGATCGACAATGAGCAGTTCTTC.

This clonotype was picked up a small number of times. Written as DNA, the CDR3 is TGTGCCAGTAGTCTGGACAGGGGGCGGACAATTGAGCAGTTCTTC. This translates into CASSLDRGRTIEQFF. The chain joins TRBV19 to TRBJ2-1; 11 nucleotides align to TRBD1. V was pared by 5 bases and J by 9 bases, with 9 bases of the junction left unmatched. Germline CDR1 and CDR2: LNHDA and SQIVND (reference sequence). The CDR3 extends over 15 amino acids.

This clonotype was counted between two and nine times. The genes are TRBV12-3 or TRBV12-4 and TRBJ2-2; a weak D match, TRBD1 (5 bases). Between the trimmed V and J ends, which lost 5 bases and 8 bases, there was a span of 18 bases. The CDR3 extends over 15 amino acids. The CDR3 spells CASSPYGHPSGELFF. For the CDR3, the DNA is TGTGCCAGCAGTCCCTATGGACACCCGAGTGGGGAGCTGTTTTTT.

This clonotype was counted ten times or more. The gene calls are TRBV27 and TRBJ1-2, with D hard to call. Germline CDR1 and CDR2: MNHEY and SMNVEV (reference sequence). V was clipped by 5 bases and J by 4 bases, with 14 bases between them. There are 14 residues in the CDR3. CDR3 bases: TGTGCCAGCAGTCCTCGGGAAAGCGTCTATGGCTACACCTTC. Translated, it gives CASSPRESVYGYTF.

This clonotype was detected many times. The genes are TRBV3-1 and TRBJ2-3, with 7 nucleotides matching TRBD2. CDR1 and CDR2 from the germline V gene are LGHDT and YNNKEL (reference sequence). With V trimmed by 1 base and J by 8 bases, 6 bases remained unmatched. The CDR3 consists of 14 residues. The CDR3 here is CASSQGGGRRTQYF. The CDR3 DNA sequence: TGTGCCAGCAGCCAAGGCGGGGGACGGCGTACGCAGTATTTT.

This clonotype has a count of ten or more. The V gene is TRBV11-2, the J gene TRBJ2-2, with D perhaps matching TRBD1 or TRBD2 (5 bases each). Germline CDR1 and CDR2: SGHAT and FQNNGV. CDR3 length equals 15 residues. The V end lost 4 bases, the J end lost 3 bases, and 12 bases lay between the germline ends. The CDR3 DNA reads as TGTGCCAGCAGCTCAAACTGGGGGTACACCGGGGAGCTGTTTTTT. Protein: CASSSNWGYTGELFF.